One sample yielded the 18 T cell receptor beta chains listed below, sequenced in a study of T cell repertoires in cytomegalovirus infection. MiXCR was run by TCRdb on the reads, yielding one entry per CDR3 protein. The table has about 210,000 distinct CDR3 sequences, under 8.5% seen once. The sequenced material came from PBMCs. Source of these receptors: a human donor in good health (CMV status not recorded). Some clones in this sample may be carry-over from other donors' samples.

The chain has TRBV27 and TRBJ2-7, with TRBD1 identical over 7 bases. V was clipped by 6 bases and J by 3 bases; unmatched bases: 26. Germline V lookup: CDR1 MNHEY, CDR2 SMNVEV (reference sequence). There are 20 residues in the CDR3. The CDR3 is CASRRLVPWADRDEDYEQYF. As DNA, the CDR3 is TGTGCCAGCAGGCGACTTGTCCCATGGGCTGACAGGGATGAGGACTACGAGCAGTACTTC.

This clonotype was seen repeatedly, ten times or more. This rearrangement joins TRBV7-6 to TRBJ2-2, with 9 bases that match TRBD2. V was clipped by 5 bases and J by 0 bases; unmatched bases: 7. The CDR3 runs 17 residues. CDR1 and CDR2 (germline): SGHVS, FNYEAQ. The CDR3 region has the DNA TGTGCCAGCAGCCTAGTCGGCGGGGGGGCGAACACCGGGGAGCTGTTTTTT. Encoded protein: CASSLVGGGANTGELFF.

Ten or more counts support this clonotype. This chain connects TRBV7-8 to TRBJ2-7; D perhaps matches TRBD2 (7 bases). V dropped 3 bases and J dropped 0 bases, with 12 bases sitting between them. There are 15 residues in the CDR3. Looked up from germline, CDR1 is SGHVS and CDR2 is FQNEAQ. The CDR3 bases are TGTGCCAGCAGCTTTGGCGGGGGCCTCTCCTACGAGCAGTACTTC. This sequence encodes CASSFGGGLSYEQYF. Full variable domain (missing parts from reference TRBV7-8 and TRBJ2-7): GAGVSQSPRYKVAKRGQDVALRCDPISGHVSLFWYQQALGQGPEFLTYFQNEAQLDKSGLPSDRFFAERPEGSVSTLKIQRTQQEDSAVYLCASSFGGGLSYEQYFGPGTRLTVT.

This clonotype was recorded at least ten times. The genes are TRBV12-3 or TRBV12-4 and TRBJ2-5, with D perhaps matching TRBD2 (7 bases). This CDR3 spans 14 amino acids. Trimming left V 8 bases short and J 4 bases short, with 17 bases between. This CDR3 is CASELGRGRETQYF. The CDR3 region has the DNA TGTGCCAGCGAATTGGGGCGGGGGCGAGAGACCCAGTACTTC.

J is TRBJ1-6 and V is TRBV20-1; weak D call: TRBD1 (5 bases). V lost 6 bases and J lost 6, with 18 bases in between. The V gene's germline CDR1 is DFQATT and CDR2 SNEGSKA (reference sequence). The CDR3 is 15 amino acids. This CDR3 reads CSADGGAGLNSPLHF. CDR3 coding DNA: TGCAGTGCCGACGGAGGGGCAGGGCTTAATTCACCCCTCCACTTT.

The chain is built from TRBV5-1 and TRBJ1-5; 9 nucleotides line up with TRBD1. J lost 5 bases, V lost 4 bases, and 4 bases had no gene match. CDR3 size: 14 residues. In germline, CDR1 is SGHRS, CDR2 YFSETQ. CDR3 in DNA: TGCGCCAGCAGCCAAACAGGGGGCGATCAGCCCCAGCATTTT. Translated: CASSQTGGDQPQHF.

Many counts were recorded for this clonotype. The rearrangement links TRBV6-6 to TRBJ1-5; D gene uncertain. Per the germline V gene, CDR1 is MNHNY and CDR2 is SVGAGI (reference sequence). Trimming removed 5 bases from V and 5 bases from J, with 13 bases in between. CDR3 length: 14 residues. For the CDR3, the DNA is TGTGCCAGCAGTCAGCACCCCGTCGATCAGCCCCAGCATTTT. It encodes CASSQHPVDQPQHF.

This clonotype was seen many times. The rearrangement joins TRBV20-1 to TRBJ2-5, with D unresolved. Trimming left V 5 bases short and J 4 bases short, with 11 bases between. This CDR3 is 12 amino acids long. Germline V gene data show CDR1 as DFQATT and CDR2 as SNEGSKA (reference sequence). CDR3 DNA sequence: TGCAGTGCTGAATCGGTACGAGAGACCCAGTACTTC. Translating it yields CSAESVRETQYF.

As concerns this clonotype: One junction end does not reproduce the germline sequence, and a read error may be involved. The chain couples TRBV7-9 to TRBJ1-2; D gene unclear. The V gene's germline CDR1 is SEHNR and CDR2 FQNEAQ (reference sequence). The CDR3 is 14 residues long. Here the CDR3 DNA reads TGTGCCAGCAGCTATGGGAGTAACAACTATGGCTACATCTTC. Amino acid sequence: CASSYGSNNYGYIF. The full variable domain, with the rest looked up from reference TRBV7-9 and TRBJ1-2, is DTGVSQNPRHKITKRGQNVTFRCDPISEHNRLYWYRQTLGQGPEFLTYFQNEAQLEKSRLLSDRFSAERPKGSFSTLEIQRTEQGDSAMYLCASSYGSNNYGYIFGSGTRLTVV.

Many counts were recorded for this clonotype. The chain combines TRBV29-1 with TRBJ1-5; 8 bases fit TRBD1. Germline V gene data show CDR1 as SQVTM and CDR2 as ANQGSEA. CDR3 length equals 12 residues. J was trimmed by 6 bases and V by 6 bases; bases with no gene match: 4. CDR3 protein: CSVQGAGQPQHF. The CDR3 DNA follows: TGCAGCGTCCAGGGGGCTGGTCAGCCCCAGCATTTT.

This clonotype was observed at least ten times. CDR3 DNA: TGTGCCAGCAGCTTTTGGGGAGATACGCAGTATTTT. It yields the protein CASSFWGDTQYF. V gene TRBV7-2 combines with J gene TRBJ2-3; D unclear. The germline V gene has CDR1 SGHTA and CDR2 FQGNSA. This CDR3 has 12 residues. V was pared by 3 bases and J by 5 bases, with 6 bases between.

This clonotype came up many times. The chain uses TRBV5-4 and TRBJ1-2; D is possibly TRBD1 (5 bases). The length of the CDR3 is 13 residues. The V and J ends lost 1 base and 7 bases respectively, with 11 bases between them. Per germline, CDR1 SGHNT and CDR2 YYREEE (reference sequence). CDR3 nucleotides: TGTGCCAGCAGCTTGTGGGGCAATGTTGGCTACACCTTC. It encodes CASSLWGNVGYTF.

This clonotype was seen repeatedly, ten times or more. The chain couples TRBV2 to TRBJ2-4; TRBD1 is a possible D gene (6 bases). Trimming took off 4 bases at V and 8 bases at J, with 12 bases between the two ends. The CDR3 length is 13 residues. Germline loops: CDR1 SNHLY, CDR2 FYNNEI. This CDR3 reads CASSGEGGDIQYF. The CDR3 DNA is TGTGCCAGCAGTGGAGAAGGGGGAGACATTCAGTACTTC.

This clonotype has a count of ten or more. The J gene is TRBJ2-5, the V gene TRBV30, with TRBD2 matching over 10 bases. The CDR3 runs to 14 residues. Germline CDR1 reads GTSNPN; CDR2 reads SVGIG (reference sequence). The V gene end was trimmed by 0 bases and the J gene end by 5 bases; junction bases not matched to a gene: 3. CDR3 residues: CAWSVQRGGETQYF. The CDR3 nucleotides read TGTGCCTGGAGTGTTCAGCGGGGGGGTGAGACCCAGTACTTC.

In its sample, this clonotype was seen many times. The gene calls are TRBV7-2 and TRBJ2-2; D gene unclear. The CDR3 is 15 residues long. The germline gives CDR1 SGHTA, CDR2 FQGNSA. V was clipped by 2 bases and J by 2 bases, with 9 bases between them. CDR3 coding DNA: TGTGCCAGCAGCTTATTTCCAACTAACACCGGGGAGCTGTTTTTT. It translates to CASSLFPTNTGELFF.

The sample holds many counts of this clonotype. This chain uses TRBV11-2 with TRBJ1-6; 8 bases fit TRBD1. Germline values: CDR1 SGHAT, CDR2 FQNNGV. V shed 5 bases, J shed 0 bases, and the junction held 6 bases outside the gene matches. This CDR3 spans 17 amino acids. The CDR3, as DNA: TGTGCCAGCAGCGGTCCCGGGACAGGCTCCTATAATTCACCCCTCCACTTT. Translation gives CASSGPGTGSYNSPLHF.

This clonotype was counted at least ten times. The CDR3 DNA sequence: TGTGCCAGCAGCTTCAGGGCAGTTAATTCACCCCTCCACTTT. Encoded protein: CASSFRAVNSPLHF. The gene calls are TRBV7-3 and TRBJ1-6; maybe TRBD1 (5 bases). This CDR3 is 14 amino acids long. Trimming removed 3 bases from V and 6 bases from J, with 9 bases in between. Germline-derived CDR1 and CDR2 are SGHTA and FQGTGA.

This clonotype was observed many times. The DNA for the CDR3 is TGCAGTGCTAGAGATAAACAGCACACAGATACGCAGTATTTT. Its translation: CSARDKQHTDTQYF. This chain connects TRBV20-1 to TRBJ2-3; no firm D call. The V end lost 0 bases, the J end lost 2 bases, and 9 bases lay between the germline ends. This CDR3 contains 14 residues. Per the germline V gene, CDR1 is DFQATT and CDR2 is SNEGSKA (reference sequence).